This T cell receptor beta chain derives from a study of human T cells and chemical hapten exposure. About the research overall: Mainly, slight library volume differences in the pool made TCR yields vary.

This clonotype was recorded at least ten times. Someone pulled total RNA out of unfractionated whole blood. Individual cDNA molecules (in the library) carried attached unique molecular identifiers. TCRdb processed the 5' RACE reads anew with MiXCR; each CDR3 protein has one entry. The sample consists of 81,000 or so distinct CDR3 sequences, about 8% of them appearing once. V was trimmed by 5 bases and J by 1 base, leaving 9 bases between them. The V gene's germline CDR1 is SGHRS and CDR2 YFSETQ. The CDR3 spans 13 residues. The chain recombines TRBV5-1 with TRBJ1-1; unclear D gene. The origin of this receptor is a male donor in good health. The CDR3 DNA sequence: TGCGCCAGCAGTGGAGGGCGGAACACTGAAGCTTTCTTT. Its protein product is CASSGGRNTEAFF.